The rows below give T cell receptor beta chains drawn from one sample of a study of CD8+CD57+ T cells in acquired aplastic anemia. Via MiXCR, TCRdb re-called the reads, giving one row per CDR3 protein. The data contain approximately 380,000 distinct CDR3 sequences, approximately 70% of them singletons. Material for sequencing was sorted CD4+, CD8+, or CD8+CD57+ T cells (not recorded which) from PBMCs. These receptors were obtained from a human donor in good health, serving as a control. CDR3s include the opening cysteine and the closing phenylalanine or tryptophan.

v_call | cdr3_aa
TRBV20-1 | CSARGVAGYNNQPQHF
TRBV14 | CASSQQSGPSSPLHF
TRBV20-1 | CSARVTGGVTEAFF
TRBV5-1 | CASSLSAGNTGELFF
TRBV7-2 | CASSLVGGAVYGLTF
TRBV11-1 | CASSHTGPTGLSYNSPLHF
TRBV10-2 | CASSESDENTIYF
TRBV3-1 | CAVSGGGQYF
TRBV7-2 | CASSPGTGRLDVYF
TRBV7-6 | CASSEGQGPYSNQPQHF
TRBV10-2 | CASSEERGGYGYYF
TRBV15 | CATGRGGQGKGEQYF
TRBV5-1 | CASSLKPVESYTF
TRBV20-1 | CSANVRGGLSTDTQYF
TRBV9 | CASSRRRGATYGLFF
TRBV10-2 | CASRNRLARGKDTEAFF
TRBV19 | CASSTDRGNQPQHF
TRBV19 | CASSLREAGAGNPLHF
TRBV2 | CASSVAGGNQKTQFF
TRBV7-8 | CASSLAGTGGVQPQHF
TRBV5-1 | CASSLVGPLNYGYTF
TRBV6-4 | CASSDSRANTGELFF
TRBV5-1 | CASKQADTGELFF
TRBV19 | CASSMLGVDQPQYF
TRBV5-4 | CATSRRSGREFSPLHF
TRBV9 | CASSVLNADTQYF
TRBV19 | CANSVTVEKLFF
TRBV20-1 | CSASPALSEQFF
TRBV2 | CASTEEAGANHPQHF
TRBV5-6 | CASSFGTATNEKLFF
TRBV5-5 | CASSLGLAGLTGELFF
TRBV9 | CASSQVSRYNEQFF
TRBV5-1 | CASSLVPQYSGNTIYF
TRBV25-1 | CATSGDRGPLQFF
TRBV7-3 | CASSQSVRVSTSEAFF
TRBV2 | CAHPEDSSFYICSATQGYIEAFF
TRBV15 | CATSIGGKETQYF
TRBV19 | CASSLGDANYGYTF
TRBV11-2 | CASSFHRGDGGEKLFF
TRBV10-2 | CAGSGERSYNEQFF
TRBV7-2 | CASSFREGPDPQYF